This TCR beta chain was sequenced in a study of blood T cell repertoires in COVID-19. Using immunoSEQ multiplex PCR, the repertoire was profiled, and TCRdb retains in-frame clones only, with some absent. In the table there are roughly 100,000 clones, 75% to 95% of which are singletons. This clone occurred many times. This clonotype was obtained from a man aged 18 to 29 with acute or convalescent COVID-19. Sequencing input: peripheral blood.

The CDR3 sequence: CASSQSRVNSPLHF. The CDR3 DNA is TGTGCCAGCAGCCAGAGCAGGGTTAATTCACCCCTCCACTTT. The chain joins TRBV3-1 (or the pseudogene TRBV3-2) to TRBJ1-6; D is possibly TRBD1 (5 bases). The V and J ends lost 3 bases and 6 bases respectively, with 9 bases between them. CDR1 is LGHDT, CDR2 YNNKEL, per germline (reference sequence). The CDR3 length is 14 residues.